The rows below give T cell receptor beta chains drawn from one sample of a study of T cells in Graves' hyperthyroidism and ophthalmopathy. A single record per CDR3 protein comes from TCRdb applying MiXCR to the multiplex PCR reads. The sample consists of about 600,000 distinct CDR3 sequences, 14% of them appearing once. The source material was blood. The receptor set was obtained from a woman aged 18-29 years with Graves' ophthalmopathy. CDR3s include the opening cysteine and the closing phenylalanine or tryptophan. The D gene is left open where the match is weak. Clone size, where shown, is once, few, many, or a class for clones that have expanded.

d_call j_call v_call clone_size cdr3_aa cdr3_nt
TRBD2 TRBJ2-3 TRBV6-1 few CASLPFSGSLDTQYF TGTGCCAGCCTTCCCTTTAGCGGGAGTCTGGATACGCAGTATTTT
TRBD2 TRBJ2-2 TRBV6-2/TRBV6-3 NA CASRLRLAGDLGELFF TGTGCCAGCAGGCTACGACTAGCGGGAGATCTCGGGGAGCTGTTTTTT
NA TRBJ1-5 TRBV7-9 NA CASSLESAQPQHF TGTGCCAGCAGCTTAGAATCAGCTCAGCCCCAGCATTTT
NA TRBJ1-3 TRBV6-2/TRBV6-3 NA CASSYDVAVKVLRNTIYF TGTGCCAGCAGTTACGACGTCGCCGTTAAAGTTTTACGAAACACCATATATTTT
NA TRBJ2-5 TRBV12-3/TRBV12-4 few CASSNYGLLQETQYF TGTGCCAGCAGCAATTACGGCCTACTCCAAGAGACCCAGTACTTC
TRBD2 TRBJ2-1 TRBV7-9 many CASFITGTSVYNEQFF TGTGCCAGCTTTATAACCGGGACTAGCGTCTACAATGAGCAGTTCTTC
NA TRBJ1-6 TRBV12-3/TRBV12-4 many CASTQTGGFNSPLHF TGTGCCAGCACTCAGACCGGGGGTTTCAATTCACCCCTCCACTTT
NA TRBJ2-3 TRBV14 few CASSQDRRTSRTDTQYF TGTGCCAGCAGCCAAGATCGGAGGACTTCGCGCACAGATACGCAGTATTTT
NA TRBJ2-7 TRBV14 NA CASSQEFFYEQYF TGTGCCAGCAGCCAAGAGTTTTTCTACGAGCAGTACTTC
NA TRBJ2-2 TRBV20-1 few CSARGDRELFF TGCAGTGCTAGGGGGGACCGGGAGCTGTTTTTT
NA TRBJ1-5 TRBV9 NA CASPPNQPQHF TGTGCCAGCCCTCCCAATCAGCCCCAGCATTTT
NA TRBJ2-4 TRBV11-1 many CASSSGENIQYF TGTGCCAGCAGCTCAGGGGAAAACATTCAGTACTTC
TRBD2 TRBJ2-5 TRBV6-1 NA CASSRRGDLRDF TGTGCCAGCAGTCGACGGGGGGATCTCAGGGACTTC
NA TRBJ1-2 TRBV20-1 few CSASKIDRPAYGYTF TGCAGTGCTAGTAAGATCGACAGACCCGCTTATGGCTACACCTTC
NA TRBJ2-3 TRBV7-9 many CASSKVWDGVSDTQYF TGTGCCAGCAGCAAGGTTTGGGACGGTGTATCAGATACGCAGTATTTT
TRBD2 TRBJ2-7 TRBV7-9 NA CASSSNSGRVDYEQYF TGTGCCAGCAGCTCCAATAGCGGGAGGGTGGACTACGAGCAGTACTTC
TRBD1 TRBJ2-7 TRBV6-1 NA CASSGRQGHYEQYF TGTGCCAGCAGTGGCCGACAGGGACATTACGAGCAGTACTTC
TRBD1 TRBJ1-1 TRBV12-3/TRBV12-4 many CASHTGDQRTEAFF TGTGCCAGCCACACAGGGGATCAGAGGACTGAAGCTTTCTTT
NA TRBJ1-1 TRBV7-8 many CASSFHRVSSEAFF TGTGCCAGCAGCTTTCACAGGGTATCTTCTGAAGCTTTCTTT